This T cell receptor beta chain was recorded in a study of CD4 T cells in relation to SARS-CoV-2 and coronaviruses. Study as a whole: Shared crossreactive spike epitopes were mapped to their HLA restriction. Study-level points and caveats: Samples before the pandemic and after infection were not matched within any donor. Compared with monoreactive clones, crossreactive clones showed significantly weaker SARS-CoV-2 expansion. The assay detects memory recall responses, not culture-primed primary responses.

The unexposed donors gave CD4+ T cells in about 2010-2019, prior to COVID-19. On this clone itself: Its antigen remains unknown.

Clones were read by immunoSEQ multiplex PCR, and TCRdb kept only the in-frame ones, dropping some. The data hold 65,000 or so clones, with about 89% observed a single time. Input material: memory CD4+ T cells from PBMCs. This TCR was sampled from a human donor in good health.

The CDR3 DNA follows: TGCGCCAGCAGCCTGGACAGGGTTGCGGAGACCCAGTACTTC. Amino acids: CASSLDRVAETQYF. The V call is TRBV5-1, the J call TRBJ2-5, with TRBD1 identical over 8 bases. Trimming removed 4 bases from V and 5 bases from J; junction bases left unmatched: 7. CDR1 is SGHRS, CDR2 YFSETQ, per germline. This CDR3 has 14 amino acids. The variable domain in full, with the rest retrieved from reference TRBV5-1 and TRBJ2-5, is KAGVTQTPRYLIKTRGQQVTLSCSPISGHRSVSWYQQTPGQGLQFLFEYFSETQRNKGNFPGRFSGRQFSNSRSEMNVSTLELGDSALYLCASSLDRVAETQYFGPGTRLLVL.